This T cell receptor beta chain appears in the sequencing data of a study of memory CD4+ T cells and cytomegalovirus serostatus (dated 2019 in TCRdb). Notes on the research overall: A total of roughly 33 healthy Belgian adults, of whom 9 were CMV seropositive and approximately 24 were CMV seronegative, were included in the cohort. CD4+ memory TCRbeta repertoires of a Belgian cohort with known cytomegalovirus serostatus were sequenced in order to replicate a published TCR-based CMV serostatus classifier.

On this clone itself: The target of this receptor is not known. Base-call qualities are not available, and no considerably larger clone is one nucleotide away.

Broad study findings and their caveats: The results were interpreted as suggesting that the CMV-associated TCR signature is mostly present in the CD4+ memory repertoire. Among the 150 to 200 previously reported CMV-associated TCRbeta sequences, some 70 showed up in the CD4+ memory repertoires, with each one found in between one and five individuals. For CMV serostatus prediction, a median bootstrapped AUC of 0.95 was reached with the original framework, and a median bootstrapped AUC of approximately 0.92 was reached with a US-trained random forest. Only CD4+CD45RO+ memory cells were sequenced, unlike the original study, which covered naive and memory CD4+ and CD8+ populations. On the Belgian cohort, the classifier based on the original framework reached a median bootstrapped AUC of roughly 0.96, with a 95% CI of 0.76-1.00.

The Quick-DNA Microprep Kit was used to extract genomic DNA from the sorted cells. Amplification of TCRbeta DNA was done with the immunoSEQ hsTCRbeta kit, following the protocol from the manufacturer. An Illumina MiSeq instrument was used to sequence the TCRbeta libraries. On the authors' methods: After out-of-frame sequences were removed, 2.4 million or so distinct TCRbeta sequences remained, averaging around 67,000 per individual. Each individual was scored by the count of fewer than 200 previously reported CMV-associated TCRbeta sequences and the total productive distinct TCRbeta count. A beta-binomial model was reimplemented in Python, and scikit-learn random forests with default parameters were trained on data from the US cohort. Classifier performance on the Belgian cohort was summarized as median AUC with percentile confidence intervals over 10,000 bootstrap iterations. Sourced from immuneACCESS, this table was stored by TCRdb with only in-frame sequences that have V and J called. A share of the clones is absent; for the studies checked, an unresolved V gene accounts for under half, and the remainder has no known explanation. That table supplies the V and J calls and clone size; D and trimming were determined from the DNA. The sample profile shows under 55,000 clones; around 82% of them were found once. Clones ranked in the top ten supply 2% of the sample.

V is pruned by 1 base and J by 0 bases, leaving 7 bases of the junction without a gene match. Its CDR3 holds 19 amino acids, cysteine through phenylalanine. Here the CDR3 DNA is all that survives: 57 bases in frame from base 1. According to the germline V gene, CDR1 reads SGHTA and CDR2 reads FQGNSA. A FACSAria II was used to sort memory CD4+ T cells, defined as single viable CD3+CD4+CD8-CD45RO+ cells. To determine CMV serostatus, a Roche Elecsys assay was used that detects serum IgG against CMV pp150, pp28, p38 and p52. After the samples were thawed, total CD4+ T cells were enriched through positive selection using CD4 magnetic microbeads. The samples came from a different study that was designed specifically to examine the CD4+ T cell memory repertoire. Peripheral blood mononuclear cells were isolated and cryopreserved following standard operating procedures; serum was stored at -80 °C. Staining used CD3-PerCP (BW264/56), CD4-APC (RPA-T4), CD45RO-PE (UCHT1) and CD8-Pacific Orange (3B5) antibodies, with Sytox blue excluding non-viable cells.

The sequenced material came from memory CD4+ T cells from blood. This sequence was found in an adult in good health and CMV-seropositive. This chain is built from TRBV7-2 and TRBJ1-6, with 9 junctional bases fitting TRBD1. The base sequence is TGTGCCAGCAGCTTAGGCCTTGGACAGGGGAGCTCCTATAATTCACCCCTCCACTTT. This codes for CASSLGLGQGSSYNSPLHF.